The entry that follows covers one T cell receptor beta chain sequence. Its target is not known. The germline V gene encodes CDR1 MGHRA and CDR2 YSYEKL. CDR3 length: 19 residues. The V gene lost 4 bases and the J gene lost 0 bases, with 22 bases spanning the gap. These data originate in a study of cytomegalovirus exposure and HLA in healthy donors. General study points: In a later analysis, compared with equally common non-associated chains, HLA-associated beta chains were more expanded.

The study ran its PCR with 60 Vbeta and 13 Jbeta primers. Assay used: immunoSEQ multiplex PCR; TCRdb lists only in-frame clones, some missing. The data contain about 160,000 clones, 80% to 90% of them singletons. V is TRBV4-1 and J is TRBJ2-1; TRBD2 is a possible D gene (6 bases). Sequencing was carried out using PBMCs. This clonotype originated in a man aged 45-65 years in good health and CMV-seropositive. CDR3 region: CASSPRGGDFKSSYNEQFF. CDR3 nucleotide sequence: TGCGCCAGCAGCCCCCGAGGAGGGGACTTCAAGAGCTCCTACAATGAGCAGTTCTTC.